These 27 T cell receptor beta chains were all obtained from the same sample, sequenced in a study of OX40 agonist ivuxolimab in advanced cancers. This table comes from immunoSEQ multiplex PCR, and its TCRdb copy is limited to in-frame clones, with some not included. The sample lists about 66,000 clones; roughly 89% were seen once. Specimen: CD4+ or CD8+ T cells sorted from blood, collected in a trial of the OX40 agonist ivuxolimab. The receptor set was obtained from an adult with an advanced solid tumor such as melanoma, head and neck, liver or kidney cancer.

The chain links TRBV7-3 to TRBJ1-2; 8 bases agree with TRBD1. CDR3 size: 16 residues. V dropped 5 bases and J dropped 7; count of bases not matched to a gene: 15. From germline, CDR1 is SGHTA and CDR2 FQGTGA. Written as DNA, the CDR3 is TGTGCCAGCAGCCCACACGCGGGACAGGTAGTGGGTGGCTACACCTTC. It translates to CASSPHAGQVVGGYTF.

The CDR3 reads CASSLFQNEKLFF. As DNA, the CDR3 is TGCGCCAGCAGCTTGTTTCAGAATGAAAAACTGTTTTTT. The rearrangement links TRBV5-1 to TRBJ1-4, with D unresolved. Trimming stripped 1 base from V and 5 bases from J, with 6 bases between. Per germline, CDR1 SGHRS and CDR2 YFSETQ. The CDR3 extends over 13 amino acids.

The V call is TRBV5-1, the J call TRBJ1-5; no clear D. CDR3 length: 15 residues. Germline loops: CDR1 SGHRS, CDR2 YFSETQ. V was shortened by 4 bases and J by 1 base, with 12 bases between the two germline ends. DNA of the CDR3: TGCGCCAGCAGCACCTCCGGTTTGAGCAATCAGCCCCAGCATTTT. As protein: CASSTSGLSNQPQHF.

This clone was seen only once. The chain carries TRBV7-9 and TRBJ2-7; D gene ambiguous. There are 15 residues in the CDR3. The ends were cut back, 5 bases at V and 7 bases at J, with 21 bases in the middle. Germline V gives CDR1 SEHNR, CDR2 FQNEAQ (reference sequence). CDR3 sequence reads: CASSPATVARLEQYF. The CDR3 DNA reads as TGTGCCAGCAGCCCCGCCACAGTTGCCCGCTTAGAGCAGTACTTC.

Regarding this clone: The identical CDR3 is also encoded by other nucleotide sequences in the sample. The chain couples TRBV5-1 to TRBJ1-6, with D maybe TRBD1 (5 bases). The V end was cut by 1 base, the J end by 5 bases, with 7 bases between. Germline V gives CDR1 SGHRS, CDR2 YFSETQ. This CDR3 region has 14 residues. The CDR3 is CASSLQGNNSPLHF. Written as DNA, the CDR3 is TGCGCCAGCAGCTTGCAGGGTAATAATTCACCCCTCCACTTT.

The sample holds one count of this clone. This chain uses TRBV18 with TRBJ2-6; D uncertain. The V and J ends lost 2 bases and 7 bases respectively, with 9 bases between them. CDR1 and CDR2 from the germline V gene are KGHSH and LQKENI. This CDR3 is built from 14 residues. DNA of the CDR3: TGTGCCAGCTCACCAACGGCAAGCGCCAACGTCCTGACTTTC. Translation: CASSPTASANVLTF.

The CDR3 bases are TGTGCCAGCAGTAGGACAGGGGTATTTTCACCCCTCCACTTT. Its protein is CASSRTGVFSPLHF. The rearrangement uses TRBV6-5 and TRBJ1-6, with TRBD1 matching over 9 bases. The CDR3 totals 14 residues. Germline V gene sequence: CDR1 MNHEY, CDR2 SVGAGI. V trimming: 5 bases; J trimming: 9 bases; junction bases outside the gene matches: 5.

In DNA form, the CDR3 reads TGTGCCAGCACCCGGGACTTCGTCACAGATACGCAGTATTTT. Translation: CASTRDFVTDTQYF. The chain combines TRBV6-5 with TRBJ2-3; a weak D match, TRBD2 (6 bases). There are 14 residues in the CDR3. From germline, CDR1 is MNHEY and CDR2 SVGAGI. The V gene lost 7 bases and the J gene lost 2 bases, with 13 bases spanning the gap.

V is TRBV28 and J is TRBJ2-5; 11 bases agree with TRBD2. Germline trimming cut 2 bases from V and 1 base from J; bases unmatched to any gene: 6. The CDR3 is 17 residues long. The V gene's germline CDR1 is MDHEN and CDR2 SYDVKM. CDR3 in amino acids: CASSLGSSGRTQETQYF. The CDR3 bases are TGTGCCAGCAGTTTAGGGTCTAGCGGGAGGACCCAAGAGACCCAGTACTTC.

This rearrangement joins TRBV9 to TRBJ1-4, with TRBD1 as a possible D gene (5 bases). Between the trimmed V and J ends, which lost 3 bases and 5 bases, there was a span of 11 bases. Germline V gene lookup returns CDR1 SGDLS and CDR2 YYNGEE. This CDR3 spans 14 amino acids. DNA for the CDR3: TGTGCCAGCAGCGCGCAGGGAGGGAATGAAAAACTGTTTTTT. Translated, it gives CASSAQGGNEKLFF. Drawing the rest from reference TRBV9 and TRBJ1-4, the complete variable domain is DSGVTQTPKHLITATGQRVTLRCSPRSGDLSVYWYQQSLDQGLQFLIQYYNGEERAKGNILERFSAQQFPDLHSELNLSSLELGDSALYFCASSAQGGNEKLFFGSGTQLSVL.

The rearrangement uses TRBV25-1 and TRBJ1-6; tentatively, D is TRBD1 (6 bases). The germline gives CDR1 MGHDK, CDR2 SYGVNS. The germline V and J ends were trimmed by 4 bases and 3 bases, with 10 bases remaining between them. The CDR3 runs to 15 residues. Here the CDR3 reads CASSGGPHYNSPLHF. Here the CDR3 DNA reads TGTGCCAGCAGTGGGGGGCCCCACTATAATTCACCCCTCCACTTT.

CDR3 region: CASSATEGNTQYF. For the CDR3, the DNA is TGCGCCAGCAGTGCTACAGAGGGAAATACGCAGTATTTT. V usage is TRBV10-2 and J usage is TRBJ2-3, with D possibly being TRBD2 (5 bases). The length of the CDR3 is 13 residues. The germline gives CDR1 WSHSY, CDR2 SAAADI. The V end lost 4 bases, the J end lost 7 bases, and 12 bases lay between the germline ends.

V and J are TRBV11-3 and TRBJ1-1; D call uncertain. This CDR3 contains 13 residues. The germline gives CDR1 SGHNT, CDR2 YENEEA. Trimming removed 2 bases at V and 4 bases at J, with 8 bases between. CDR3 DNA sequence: TGTGCCAGCAGCTTAACAACTGGCACTGAAGCTTTCTTT. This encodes CASSLTTGTEAFF.

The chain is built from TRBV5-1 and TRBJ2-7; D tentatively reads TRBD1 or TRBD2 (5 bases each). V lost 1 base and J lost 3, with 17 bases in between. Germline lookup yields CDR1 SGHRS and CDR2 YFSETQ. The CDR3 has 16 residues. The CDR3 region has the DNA TGCGCCAGCAGCTTGTATCAGGACGGGGCCTTCTACGAGCAGTACTTC. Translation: CASSLYQDGAFYEQYF. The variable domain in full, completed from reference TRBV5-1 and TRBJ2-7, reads KAGVTQTPRYLIKTRGQQVTLSCSPISGHRSVSWYQQTPGQGLQFLFEYFSETQRNKGNFPGRFSGRQFSNSRSEMNVSTLELGDSALYLCASSLYQDGAFYEQYFGPGTRLTVT.

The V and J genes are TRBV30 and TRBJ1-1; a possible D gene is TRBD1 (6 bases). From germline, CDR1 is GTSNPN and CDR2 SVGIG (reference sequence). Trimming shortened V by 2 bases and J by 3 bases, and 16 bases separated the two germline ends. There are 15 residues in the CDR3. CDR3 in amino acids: CAWSPGDLYDTEAFF. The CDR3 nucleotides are TGTGCCTGGAGTCCAGGGGACTTATACGACACTGAAGCTTTCTTT.

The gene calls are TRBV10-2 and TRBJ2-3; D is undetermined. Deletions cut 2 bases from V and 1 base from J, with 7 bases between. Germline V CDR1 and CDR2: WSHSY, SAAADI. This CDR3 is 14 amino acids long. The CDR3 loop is CASSEVGRTDTQYF. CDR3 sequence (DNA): TGCGCCAGCAGTGAGGTGGGCCGCACAGATACGCAGTATTTT.

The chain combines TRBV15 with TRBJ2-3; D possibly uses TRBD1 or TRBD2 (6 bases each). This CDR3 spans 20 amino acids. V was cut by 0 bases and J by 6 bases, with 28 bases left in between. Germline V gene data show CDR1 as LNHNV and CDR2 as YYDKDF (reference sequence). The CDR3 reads CATSREGTFGSPGALDTQYF. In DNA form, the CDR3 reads TGTGCCACCAGCAGAGAGGGGACCTTCGGGAGCCCAGGGGCGCTTGATACGCAGTATTTT. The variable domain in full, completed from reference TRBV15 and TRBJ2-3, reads DAMVIQNPRYQVTQFGKPVTLSCSQTLNHNVMYWYQQKSSQAPKLLFHYYDKDFNNEADTPDNFQSRRPNTSFCFLDIRSPGLGDTAMYLCATSREGTFGSPGALDTQYFGPGTRLTVL.

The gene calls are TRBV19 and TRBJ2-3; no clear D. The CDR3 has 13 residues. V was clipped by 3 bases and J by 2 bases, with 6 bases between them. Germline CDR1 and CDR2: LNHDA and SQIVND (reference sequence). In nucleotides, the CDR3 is TGTGCCAGTAGTATTTCCATCACAGATACGCAGTATTTT. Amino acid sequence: CASSISITDTQYF. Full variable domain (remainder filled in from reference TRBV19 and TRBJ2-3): DGGITQSPKYLFRKEGQNVTLSCEQNLNHDAMYWYRQDPGQGLRLIYYSQIVNDFQKGDIAEGYSVSREKKESFPLTVTSAQKNPTAFYLCASSISITDTQYFGPGTRLTVL.

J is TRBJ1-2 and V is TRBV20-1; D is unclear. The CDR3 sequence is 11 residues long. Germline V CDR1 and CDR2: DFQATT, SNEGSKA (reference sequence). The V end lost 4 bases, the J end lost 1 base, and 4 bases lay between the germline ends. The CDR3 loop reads CSAKFNYGYTF. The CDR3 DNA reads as TGCAGTGCTAAATTTAACTATGGCTACACCTTC.

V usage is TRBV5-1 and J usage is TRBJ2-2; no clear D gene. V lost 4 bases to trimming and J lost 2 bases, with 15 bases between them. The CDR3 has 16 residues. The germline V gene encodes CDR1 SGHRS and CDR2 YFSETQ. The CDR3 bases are TGCGCCAGCAGCCCGATCGAGGTTCTAAACACCGGGGAGCTGTTTTTT. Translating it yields CASSPIEVLNTGELFF.

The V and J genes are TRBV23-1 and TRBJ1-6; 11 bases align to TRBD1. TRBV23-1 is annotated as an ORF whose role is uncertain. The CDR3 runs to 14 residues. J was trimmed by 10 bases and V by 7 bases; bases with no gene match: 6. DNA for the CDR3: TGCGCCAGCACCTCCGGGACAGGGGGATCACCCCTCCACTTT. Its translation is CASTSGTGGSPLHF.

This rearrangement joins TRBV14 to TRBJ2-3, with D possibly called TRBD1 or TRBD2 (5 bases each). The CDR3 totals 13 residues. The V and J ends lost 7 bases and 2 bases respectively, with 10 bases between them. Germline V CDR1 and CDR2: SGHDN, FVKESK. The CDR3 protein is CASTGRNTDTQYF. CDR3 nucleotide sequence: TGTGCCAGCACGGGACGAAACACAGATACGCAGTATTTT.

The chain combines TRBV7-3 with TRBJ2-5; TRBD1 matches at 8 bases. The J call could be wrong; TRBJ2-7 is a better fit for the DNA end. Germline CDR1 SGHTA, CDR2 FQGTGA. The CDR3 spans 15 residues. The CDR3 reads CASSPGGILHYEQYF. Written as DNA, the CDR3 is TGTGCCAGCAGCCCAGGGGGCATCCTGCATTACGAGCAGTACTTC.

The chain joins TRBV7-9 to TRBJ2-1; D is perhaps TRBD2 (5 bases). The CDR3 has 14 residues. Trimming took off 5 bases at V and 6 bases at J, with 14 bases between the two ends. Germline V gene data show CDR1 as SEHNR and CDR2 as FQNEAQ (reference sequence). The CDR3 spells CASSPSLLVNEQFF. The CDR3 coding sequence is TGTGCCAGCAGCCCATCTCTACTAGTCAATGAGCAGTTCTTC.

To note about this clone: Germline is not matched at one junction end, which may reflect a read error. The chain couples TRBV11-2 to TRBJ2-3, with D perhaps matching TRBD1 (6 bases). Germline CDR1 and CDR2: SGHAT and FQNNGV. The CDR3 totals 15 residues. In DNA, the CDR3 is TGTGCCAGCACCTTAGTGGCAGGGGGCACAGATACGCAGTATTTT. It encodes CASTLVAGGTDTQYF.

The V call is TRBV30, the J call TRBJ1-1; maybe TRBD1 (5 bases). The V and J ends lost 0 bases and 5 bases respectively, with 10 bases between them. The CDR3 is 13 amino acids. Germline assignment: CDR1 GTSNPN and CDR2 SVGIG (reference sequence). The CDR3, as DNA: TGTGCCTGGAGTGTACACAGGCAGACTGAAGCTTTCTTT. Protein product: CAWSVHRQTEAFF.

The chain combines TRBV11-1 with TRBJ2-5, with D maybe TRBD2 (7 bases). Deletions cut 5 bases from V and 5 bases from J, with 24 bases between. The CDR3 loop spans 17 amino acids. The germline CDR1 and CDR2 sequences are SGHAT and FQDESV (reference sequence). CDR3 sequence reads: CASSLLLGGDAGETQYF. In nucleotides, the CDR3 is TGTGCCAGCAGCCTACTACTAGGGGGGGACGCCGGGGAGACCCAGTACTTC.